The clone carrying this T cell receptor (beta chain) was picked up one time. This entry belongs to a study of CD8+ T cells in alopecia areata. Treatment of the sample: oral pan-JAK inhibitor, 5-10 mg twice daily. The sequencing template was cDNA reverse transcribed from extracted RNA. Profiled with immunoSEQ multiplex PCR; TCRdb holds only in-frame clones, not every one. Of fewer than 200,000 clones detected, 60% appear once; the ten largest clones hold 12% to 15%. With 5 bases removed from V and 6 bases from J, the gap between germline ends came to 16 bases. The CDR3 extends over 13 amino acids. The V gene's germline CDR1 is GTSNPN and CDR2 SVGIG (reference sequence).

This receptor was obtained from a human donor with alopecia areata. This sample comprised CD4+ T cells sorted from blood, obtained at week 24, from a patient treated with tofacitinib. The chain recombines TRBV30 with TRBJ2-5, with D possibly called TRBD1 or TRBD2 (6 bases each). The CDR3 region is CAWELGGGQTQYF. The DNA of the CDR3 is TGTGCCTGGGAACTAGGGGGAGGACAGACCCAGTACTTC.